This TCR beta chain was obtained from a study of PD-L1 blockade in urothelial cancer. Study in general: Analyzed time points were 3 weeks (second dose) and 6 weeks after therapy began.

The CDR3 runs 13 residues. Trimming shortened V by 5 bases and J by 2 bases, and 8 bases separated the two germline ends. Looked up from germline, CDR1 is SNHLY and CDR2 is FYNNEI. This table comes from immunoSEQ multiplex PCR, and its TCRdb copy is limited to in-frame clones, with some not included. The sample holds some 110,000 clones, roughly 89% seen once. Regarding time point: peripheral blood 6 weeks after treatment start. The sequence derives from a man in his 60s with urothelial cancer. The material sequenced was PBMCs, taken around atezolizumab (anti-PD-L1) treatment. The chain is built from TRBV2 and TRBJ2-3; D call uncertain. CDR3 residues: CASSPPYTDTQYF. The CDR3 DNA reads as TGTGCCAGCAGTCCCCCCTACACAGATACGCAGTATTTT.